The 14 T cell receptor beta chains given below trace back to one sample, sequenced in a study of monozygotic twins with inflammatory bowel disease. TCRdb re-called the 5' RACE reads, yielding one record per CDR3 amino acid sequence without DNA. In all, the sample yields nearly 450,000 distinct CDR3 sequences. Sequencing was carried out using blood. The receptors were sampled from a human donor with ulcerative colitis or Crohn's disease, or a healthy co-twin of an affected twin (not recorded which).

This chain joins TRBV20-1 and TRBJ2-7; TCRdb reports TRBD2, a call that lacks DNA to check it against. Germline V gene sequence: CDR1 DFQATT, CDR2 SNEGSKA (reference sequence). The CDR3 is 12 amino acids. Here the CDR3 reads CSARGGAGEQYF.

V gene TRBV20-1 combines with J gene TRBJ1-6. This CDR3 has 13 residues. The V gene's germline CDR1 is DFQATT and CDR2 SNEGSKA (reference sequence). CDR3 amino acids: CSALRTLNSPLHF.

The chain combines TRBV10-1 with TRBJ1-2. This CDR3 spans 16 amino acids. Germline V gene sequence: CDR1 WNHNN, CDR2 SYGVQD (reference sequence). The CDR3 sequence: CASSLDDRFYNYGYTF.

The rearrangement links TRBV5-1 to TRBJ2-3; the D gene TCRdb calls, TRBD2, cannot be checked with no DNA. CDR3 length equals 18 residues. The germline CDR1 and CDR2 sequences are SGHRS and YFSETQ. CDR3 in amino acids: CASSFKPGTTSSTDTQYF.

CDR3 in amino acids: CASRGQKMGSPLHF. The rearrangement uses TRBV28 and TRBJ1-6; the TCRdb call, TRBD1, lacks DNA for checking. Germline V gene data show CDR1 as MDHEN and CDR2 as SYDVKM. CDR3 length: 14 amino acids.

This sequence joins TRBV7-2 and TRBJ2-1; checking the TCRdb D call of TRBD2 is not possible without DNA. Per the germline V gene, CDR1 is SGHTA and CDR2 is FQGNSA. The CDR3 runs 15 residues. This CDR3 reads CASKERLAGANEQFF.

The genes are TRBV7-2 and TRBJ2-2; checking the TCRdb D call of TRBD1 is not possible without DNA. CDR3 length equals 16 residues. CDR1 and CDR2 from the germline V gene are SGHTA and FQGNSA. CDR3 amino acids: CASSPQGQGGDGELFF.

This rearrangement joins TRBV3-1 to TRBJ2-7; TCRdb returns TRBD2, unconfirmable since there is no DNA. The CDR3 has 14 residues. CDR1 LGHDT and CDR2 YNNKEL come from the germline V gene (reference sequence). The CDR3 loop is CASSQVALSYEQYF.

The rearrangement joins TRBV12-3 or TRBV12-4 to TRBJ2-3; TCRdb designates TRBD1, a call that cannot be tested without DNA. This CDR3 spans 15 amino acids. The CDR3 region is CASTSPAGAQNTQYF.

The V gene is TRBV2, the J gene TRBJ2-5. The CDR3 length is 13 residues. Germline CDR1 is SNHLY and CDR2 is FYNNEI. The CDR3 region is CASRVTRQETQYF.

The chain uses TRBV30 and TRBJ2-5; the D call from TCRdb, TRBD2, cannot be confirmed without DNA. The germline gives CDR1 GTSNPN, CDR2 SVGIG (reference sequence). The CDR3 loop spans 11 amino acids. This CDR3 is CAWLAGETQYF. Together with reference TRBV30 and TRBJ2-5, the CDR3 gives the full variable domain: SQTIHQWPATLVQPVGSPLSLECTVEGTSNPNLYWYRQAAGRGLQLLFYSVGIGQISSEVPQNLSASRPQDRQFILSSKKLLLSDSGFYLCAWLAGETQYFGPGTRLLVL.

V is TRBV20-1 and J is TRBJ1-5. Germline V gene sequence: CDR1 DFQATT, CDR2 SNEGSKA (reference sequence). The CDR3 totals 14 residues. This CDR3 is CSAGPGVGNQPQHF.

The chain carries TRBV20-1 and TRBJ2-2; with no DNA, the TCRdb D assignment of TRBD1 cannot be verified. This CDR3 is built from 14 residues. Per germline, CDR1 DFQATT and CDR2 SNEGSKA (reference sequence). Here the CDR3 reads CSAGLQGLAGELFF.

V usage is TRBV28 and J usage is TRBJ1-2. In germline, CDR1 is MDHEN, CDR2 SYDVKM. This CDR3 is 11 amino acids long. The CDR3 loop is CASMSISGYTF.